These T cell receptor beta chains were read from a single sample in a study of blood T cell repertoires in COVID-19. Generated by immunoSEQ multiplex PCR, the TCRdb table keeps only in-frame clones and is missing some. Among 490,000 or so clones listed, approximately 86% were seen once. Source material: PBMCs or T cells enriched from blood (not recorded which). These TCRs come from an older woman who had recovered from COVID-19. CDR3s include the opening cysteine and the closing phenylalanine or tryptophan. The order of the fields is V gene, D gene, clone size, J gene, CDR3 protein, CDR3 DNA. The D gene is left open where the match is weak. The size entry is marked missing in some rows and otherwise reads once, few, many or a size class.

>TRBV12-2|.|.|TRBJ1-2
CASRLAWTGGCFANYGYTF
TGTGCAAGTCGCTTAGCGTGGACAGGGGGATGTTTCGCTAACTATGGCTACACCTTC
>TRBV5-4|.|.|TRBJ1-2
CASSHDLRGNYGYTF
TGTGCCAGCAGCCACGATCTCCGGGGAAACTATGGCTACACCTTC
>TRBV5-1|.|.|TRBJ2-3
CASSLGGPATQYF
TGCGCCAGCAGCTTGGGAGGGCCAGCTACGCAGTATTTT
>TRBV5-6|TRBD1|.|TRBJ1-6
CASSLWDRVHNSPLHF
TGTGCCAGCAGCCTGTGGGACAGGGTGCATAATTCACCCCTCCACTTT
>TRBV3-1/TRBV3-2|.|once|TRBJ2-3
CASSQGGTPPITDTQYF
TGTGCCAGCAGCCAAGGCGGGACCCCTCCCATTACAGATACGCAGTATTTT
>TRBV2|TRBD2|.|TRBJ2-2
CASSAPGLAGGPGELFF
TGTGCCAGCAGTGCGCCGGGACTAGCGGGGGGGCCCGGGGAGCTGTTTTTT
>TRBV3-1/TRBV3-2|.|.|TRBJ1-2
CASSRTQGTYGYTF
TGTGCCAGCAGTCGTACCCAGGGAACCTATGGCTACACCTTC
>TRBV9|.|.|TRBJ2-3
CASRAGGASSGTDTQYF
TGTGCCAGCAGGGCAGGTGGGGCCTCGTCCGGCACAGATACGCAGTATTTT
>TRBV9|TRBD2|.|TRBJ2-7
CASSTGLAGPPYEQYF
TGTGCCAGCAGCACGGGACTAGCGGGACCTCCCTACGAGCAGTACTTC
>TRBV28|.|.|TRBJ1-2
CASSLQGSINYGYTF
TGTGCCAGCAGTTTACAGGGGAGTATTAACTATGGCTACACCTTC
>TRBV30|.|.|TRBJ1-5
CAWSGGPDQPQHF
TGTGCCTGGAGTGGGGGCCCCGATCAGCCCCAGCATTTT
>TRBV18|TRBD1|few|TRBJ1-5
CASSPFPQGVDQPQHF
TGTGCCAGCTCACCATTTCCGCAGGGGGTGGATCAGCCCCAGCATTTT
>TRBV13|.|.|TRBJ1-1
CASSLAGGRTEAFF
TGTGCCAGCAGCTTAGCGGGGGGACGGACTGAAGCTTTCTTT
>TRBV7-2|TRBD2|once|TRBJ2-1
CASARVGTSSNNEQFF
TGTGCCAGCGCCCGGGTTGGGACTAGCTCCAACAATGAGCAGTTCTTC
>TRBV3-1/TRBV3-2|.|.|TRBJ2-5
CASRNQGHGETQYF
TGTGCCAGCAGGAACCAGGGCCATGGGGAGACCCAGTACTTC
>TRBV12-3/TRBV12-4|.|.|TRBJ2-7
CASSFQVRGEQYF
TGTGCCAGCAGTTTCCAGGTTAGGGGGGAGCAGTACTTC
>TRBV18|TRBD2|.|TRBJ2-1
CASSPPGGFNEQFF
TGTGCCAGCTCACCACCGGGAGGGTTCAATGAGCAGTTCTTC
>TRBV30|.|.|TRBJ1-2
CAWSWGPANYGYTF
TGTGCCTGGAGTTGGGGGCCGGCTAACTATGGCTACACCTTC
>TRBV18|.|.|TRBJ2-1
CASSRRGDRYNEQFF
TGTGCCAGCTCACGGCGGGGGGACAGATACAATGAGCAGTTCTTC
>TRBV6-5|TRBD1|few|TRBJ1-5
CASSLGPGQNQPQHF
TGTGCCAGCAGTCTAGGCCCGGGACAGAATCAGCCCCAGCATTTT
>TRBV13|.|few|TRBJ1-1
CASSLKPFEAFF
TGTGCCAGCAGCTTAAAGCCCTTCGAAGCTTTCTTT
>TRBV9|TRBD2|.|TRBJ2-3
CASSPREGTTDTQYF
TGTGCCAGCAGCCCCCGGGAGGGGACCACAGATACGCAGTATTTT
>TRBV3-1/TRBV3-2|TRBD2|.|TRBJ2-5
CASSQDQNGGARETQYF
TGTGCCAGCAGCCAAGATCAAAACGGGGGGGCCCGGGAGACCCAGTACTTC
>TRBV7-8|TRBD1|once|TRBJ1-1
CASSLGTGSNTEAFF
TGTGCCAGCAGCTTAGGGACAGGCTCGAACACTGAAGCTTTCTTT
>TRBV5-4|TRBD1|.|TRBJ2-2
CASSSRDRVTGELFF
TGTGCCAGCAGCTCCCGGGACAGGGTCACCGGGGAGCTGTTTTTT
>TRBV2|TRBD1|.|TRBJ1-2
CASSPGTGTYGYTF
TGTGCCAGCAGTCCCGGGACAGGGACCTATGGCTACACCTTC
>TRBV5-6|TRBD2|.|TRBJ2-5
CASSLDPSGGAGTQYF
TGTGCCAGCAGCTTGGATCCTAGCGGGGGGGCCGGGACCCAGTACTTC
>TRBV27|.|.|TRBJ2-2
CASSLFLGAPTGELFF
TGTGCCAGCAGTTTATTTCTGGGGGCGCCGACCGGGGAGCTGTTTTTT
>TRBV27|TRBD2|.|TRBJ2-1
CASSPLAGGRGNEQFF
TGTGCCAGCAGTCCTCTAGCGGGGGGGCGAGGTAATGAGCAGTTCTTC
>TRBV24-1|.|.|TRBJ2-5
CATSDSQETQYF
TGTGCCACCAGTGACTCCCAAGAGACCCAGTACTTC
>TRBV3-1/TRBV3-2|TRBD2|.|TRBJ2-1
CASSHIAGGHGDEQFF
TGTGCCAGCAGCCACATAGCGGGGGGGCATGGGGATGAGCAGTTCTTC
>TRBV11-2|.|.|TRBJ1-6
CASRHSGGDYSPLHF
TGTGCCAGCAGACATTCGGGGGGGGATTATTCACCCCTCCACTTT
>TRBV5-1|TRBD1|.|TRBJ1-3
CASTYSGQGGGNTIYF
TGCGCCAGCACATACTCCGGACAGGGAGGAGGAAACACCATATATTTT
>TRBV5-1|TRBD1|.|TRBJ2-2
CASSPDRQGWTGELFF
TGCGCCAGCAGCCCGGACCGACAGGGTTGGACCGGGGAGCTGTTTTTT
>TRBV7-9|.|.|TRBJ1-3
CASSLAELTGNTIYF
TGTGCCAGCAGCTTAGCAGAGTTAACTGGAAACACCATATATTTT
>TRBV19|TRBD1|.|TRBJ1-6
CASSLQGATGNSPLHF
TGTGCCAGTAGCCTACAGGGGGCGACTGGTAATTCACCCCTCCACTTT
>TRBV19|TRBD2|.|TRBJ2-1
CASIPQAGGRGNEQFF
TGTGCCAGTATCCCCCAAGCGGGGGGAAGGGGCAATGAGCAGTTCTTC
>TRBV2|.|.|TRBJ2-2
CASRPEQGITGELFF
TGTGCCAGCAGACCCGAACAGGGAATCACCGGGGAGCTGTTTTTT
>TRBV4-1|TRBD1|.|TRBJ1-1
CASSQGGTGAEAFF
TGCGCCAGCAGCCAGGGGGGGACAGGCGCTGAAGCTTTCTTT
>TRBV11-2|.|.|TRBJ1-1
CASSQTINTEAFF
TGTGCCAGCAGCCAGACAATAAACACTGAAGCTTTCTTT
>TRBV9|.|.|TRBJ2-1
CASSVDGRDNEQFF
TGTGCCAGCAGCGTAGATGGGCGAGACAATGAGCAGTTCTTC
>TRBV12-3/TRBV12-4|.|.|TRBJ1-2
CASSPGLNGYTF
TGTGCCAGCAGCCCCGGTCTTAATGGCTACACCTTC
>TRBV24-1|TRBD1|.|TRBJ2-5
CATSESGTGKETQYF
TGTGCCACCAGTGAGAGTGGGACAGGGAAAGAGACCCAGTACTTC
>TRBV2|.|.|TRBJ1-1
CASIRGVSTEAFF
TGTGCCAGCATCAGGGGTGTGAGCACTGAAGCTTTCTTT
>TRBV7-8|.|.|TRBJ1-1
CASSLGQGNTEAFF
TGTGCCAGCAGCTTAGGGCAGGGGAACACTGAAGCTTTCTTT
>TRBV11-2|.|.|TRBJ2-5
CASSLSARSGTQYF
TGTGCCAGCAGCTTAAGTGCTAGGTCGGGGACCCAGTACTTC
>TRBV12-3/TRBV12-4|.|.|TRBJ1-5
CASSRTVGQPQHF
TGTGCCAGCAGCAGGACAGTCGGGCAGCCCCAGCATTTT
>TRBV5-1|TRBD1|.|TRBJ1-1
CASSLEPVDRDGNTEAFF
TGCGCCAGCAGCTTGGAGCCGGTGGACAGGGATGGGAACACTGAAGCTTTCTTT
>TRBV18|TRBD1|.|TRBJ2-3
CASSSGTESTDTQYF
TGTGCCAGCTCATCTGGGACAGAGAGCACAGATACGCAGTATTTT
>TRBV7-9|.|.|TRBJ2-7
CASASGIGEQYF
TGTGCCAGCGCCTCAGGGATAGGTGAGCAGTACTTC
>TRBV11-2|.|.|TRBJ1-2
CASSTMQANYGYTF
TGTGCCAGCAGCACGATGCAAGCCAACTATGGCTACACCTTC
>TRBV6-1|.|once|TRBJ1-2
CASRRTQGGDYGYTF
TGTGCCAGCAGGCGAACGCAGGGAGGCGACTATGGCTACACCTTC
>TRBV3-1/TRBV3-2|.|.|TRBJ1-1
CASSQGRGTEAFF
TGTGCCAGCAGCCAGGGGAGAGGCACTGAAGCTTTCTTT
>TRBV10-3|TRBD1|.|TRBJ1-1
CAIRMGQGPDEAFF
TGTGCCATCAGGATGGGACAGGGGCCAGATGAAGCTTTCTTT